This T cell receptor beta chain was found in a study of shared clonotypes between healthy human individuals. On this clone: Other DNA sequences in the sample encode the same CDR3.

The assay was immunoSEQ multiplex PCR, and TCRdb's table has in-frame clones only and misses some. Among over a million clones, about 75% were seen once, and the ten largest hold approximately 1.5%. Per germline, CDR1 SNHLY and CDR2 FYNNEI. The CDR3 length is 15 residues. The ends lost 6 bases at V and 1 base at J; junction bases unmatched: 5. Researchers partitioned CD4+ cells into CD45RA+ naive and CD45RA-negative memory subsets. This TCR came from a man between 18 and 35 years old in good health. The sequenced material came from memory CD4+ T cells sorted from blood. Subset indicated: CD45RA-negative fraction. J is TRBJ2-3 and V is TRBV2; 9 nucleotides agree with TRBD1. The CDR3 DNA sequence: TGTGCCAGCAGCCTGGACAGGGGTGGCACAGATACGCAGTATTTT. This codes for CASSLDRGGTDTQYF.